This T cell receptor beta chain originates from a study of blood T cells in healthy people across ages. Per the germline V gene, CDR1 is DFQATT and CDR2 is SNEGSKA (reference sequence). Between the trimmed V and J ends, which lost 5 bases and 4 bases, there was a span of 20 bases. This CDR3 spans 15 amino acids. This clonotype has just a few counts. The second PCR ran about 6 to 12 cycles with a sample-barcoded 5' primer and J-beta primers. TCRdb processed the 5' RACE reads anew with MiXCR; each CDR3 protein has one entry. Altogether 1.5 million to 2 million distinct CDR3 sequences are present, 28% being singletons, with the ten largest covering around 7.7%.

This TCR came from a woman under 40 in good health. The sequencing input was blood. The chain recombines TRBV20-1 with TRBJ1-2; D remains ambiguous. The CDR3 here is CSAAHGGSISYGYTF. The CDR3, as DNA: TGCAGTGCTGCCCACGGAGGCAGCATCTCCTATGGCTACACCTTC.